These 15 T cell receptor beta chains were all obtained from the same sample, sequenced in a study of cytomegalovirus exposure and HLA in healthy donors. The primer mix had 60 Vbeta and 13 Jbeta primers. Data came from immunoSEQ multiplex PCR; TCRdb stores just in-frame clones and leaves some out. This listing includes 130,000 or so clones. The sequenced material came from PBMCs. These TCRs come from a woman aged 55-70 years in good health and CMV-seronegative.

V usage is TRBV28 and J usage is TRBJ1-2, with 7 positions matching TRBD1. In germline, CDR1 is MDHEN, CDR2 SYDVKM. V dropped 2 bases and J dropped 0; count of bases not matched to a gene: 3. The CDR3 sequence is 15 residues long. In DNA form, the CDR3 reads TGTGCCAGCAGTTTAGGACAGGTGACTAACTATGGCTACACCTTC. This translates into CASSLGQVTNYGYTF.

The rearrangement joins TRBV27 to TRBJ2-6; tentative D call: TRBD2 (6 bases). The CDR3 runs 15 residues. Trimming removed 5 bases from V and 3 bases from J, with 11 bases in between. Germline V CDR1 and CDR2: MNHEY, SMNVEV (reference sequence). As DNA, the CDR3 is TGTGCCAGCAGTAGACTAGGGTTTGGGGCCAACGTCCTGACTTTC. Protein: CASSRLGFGANVLTF.

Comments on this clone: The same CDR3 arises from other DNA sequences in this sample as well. In DNA form, the CDR3 reads TGTGCCAGCAGTGAACAGGGCTACGAGCAGTACTTC. It translates to CASSEQGYEQYF. The chain is built from TRBV6-1 and TRBJ2-7; possibly TRBD1 for D (5 bases). The CDR3 spans 12 residues. The germline CDR1 and CDR2 sequences are MNHNS and SASEGT. Deletions cut 2 bases from V and 3 bases from J, with 5 bases between.

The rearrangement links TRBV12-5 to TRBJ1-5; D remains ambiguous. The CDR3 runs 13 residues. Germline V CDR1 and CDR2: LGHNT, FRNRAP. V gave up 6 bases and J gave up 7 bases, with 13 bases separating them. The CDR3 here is CASGRPGEQPQHF. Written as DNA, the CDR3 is TGTGCTAGTGGCCGCCCTGGAGAACAGCCCCAGCATTTT.

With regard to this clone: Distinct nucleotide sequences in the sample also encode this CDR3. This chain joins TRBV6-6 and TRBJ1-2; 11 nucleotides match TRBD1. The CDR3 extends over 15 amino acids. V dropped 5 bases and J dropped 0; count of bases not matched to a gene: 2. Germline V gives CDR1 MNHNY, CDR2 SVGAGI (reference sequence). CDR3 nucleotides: TGTGCCAGCAGTCCGGGACAGGGGGCTAACTATGGCTACACCTTC. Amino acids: CASSPGQGANYGYTF.

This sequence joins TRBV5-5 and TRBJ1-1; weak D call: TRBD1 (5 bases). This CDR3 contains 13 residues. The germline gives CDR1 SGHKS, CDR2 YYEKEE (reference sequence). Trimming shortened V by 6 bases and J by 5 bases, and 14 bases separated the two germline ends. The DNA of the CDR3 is TGTGCCAGCACCTCGGCGGGGGTTACTGAAGCTTTCTTT. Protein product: CASTSAGVTEAFF. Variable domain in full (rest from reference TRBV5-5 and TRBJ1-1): DAGVTQSPTHLIKTRGQQVTLRCSPISGHKSVSWYQQVLGQGPQFIFQYYEKEERGRGNFPDRFSARQFPNYSSELNVNALLLGDSALYLCASTSAGVTEAFFGQGTRLTVV.

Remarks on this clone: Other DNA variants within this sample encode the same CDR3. The CDR3 DNA is TGTGCCAGCAGTTCGCTACACCGGACGGGGGACAGGGGGCTTTATCAGCCCCAGCATTTT. Its protein is CASSSLHRTGDRGLYQPQHF. The rearrangement joins TRBV27 to TRBJ1-5; 12 bases agree with TRBD1. The V gene end was trimmed by 4 bases and the J gene end by 5 bases; junction bases not matched to a gene: 18. Germline values: CDR1 MNHEY, CDR2 SMNVEV (reference sequence). The CDR3 is 20 amino acids.

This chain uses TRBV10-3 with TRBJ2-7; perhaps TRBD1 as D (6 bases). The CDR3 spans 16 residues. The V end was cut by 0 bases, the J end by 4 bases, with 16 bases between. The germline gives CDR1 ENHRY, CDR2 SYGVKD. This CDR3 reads CAISESPRDTTYEQYF. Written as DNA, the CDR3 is TGTGCCATCAGTGAGTCACCGAGGGACACAACATACGAGCAGTACTTC.

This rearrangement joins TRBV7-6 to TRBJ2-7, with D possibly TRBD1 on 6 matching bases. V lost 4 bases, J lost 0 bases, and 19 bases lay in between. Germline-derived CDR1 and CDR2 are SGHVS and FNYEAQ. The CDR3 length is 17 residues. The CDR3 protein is CASSSGWGPGASYEQYF. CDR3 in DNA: TGTGCCAGCAGCTCGGGGTGGGGGCCAGGGGCCTCCTACGAGCAGTACTTC.

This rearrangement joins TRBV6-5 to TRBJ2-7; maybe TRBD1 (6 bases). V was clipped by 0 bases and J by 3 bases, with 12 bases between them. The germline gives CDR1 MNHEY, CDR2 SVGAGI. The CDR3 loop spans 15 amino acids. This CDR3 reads CASSYSTGGVYEQYF. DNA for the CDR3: TGTGCCAGCAGTTACTCGACAGGCGGCGTCTACGAGCAGTACTTC.

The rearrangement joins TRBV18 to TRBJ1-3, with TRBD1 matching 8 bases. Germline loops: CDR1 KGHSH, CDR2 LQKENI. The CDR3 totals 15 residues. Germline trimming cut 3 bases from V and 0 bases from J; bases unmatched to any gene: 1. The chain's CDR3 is CASSPGTGSGNTIYF. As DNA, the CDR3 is TGTGCCAGCTCACCTGGGACAGGCTCTGGAAACACCATATATTTT.

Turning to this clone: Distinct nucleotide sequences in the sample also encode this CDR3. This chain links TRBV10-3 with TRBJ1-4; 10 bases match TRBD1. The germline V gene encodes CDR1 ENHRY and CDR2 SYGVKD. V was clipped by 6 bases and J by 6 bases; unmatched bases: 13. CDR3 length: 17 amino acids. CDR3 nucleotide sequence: TGTGCCATCAGGGCCGGGACAGGGGAGTTCGAGGATGAAAAACTGTTTTTT. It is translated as CAIRAGTGEFEDEKLFF.

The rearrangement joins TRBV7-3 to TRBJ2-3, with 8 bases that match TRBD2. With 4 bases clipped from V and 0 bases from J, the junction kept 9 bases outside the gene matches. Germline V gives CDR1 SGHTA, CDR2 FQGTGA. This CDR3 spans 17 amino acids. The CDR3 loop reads CASSSVGGLASTDTQYF. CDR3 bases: TGTGCCAGCAGCTCAGTAGGAGGACTAGCAAGCACAGATACGCAGTATTTT.

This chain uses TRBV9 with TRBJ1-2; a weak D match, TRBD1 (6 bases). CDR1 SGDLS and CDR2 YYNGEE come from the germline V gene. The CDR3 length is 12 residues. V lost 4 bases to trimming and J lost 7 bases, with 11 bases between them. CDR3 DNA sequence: TGTGCCAGCAGCAGTCGAGGGGGTGGCTACACCTTC. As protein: CASSSRGGGYTF.

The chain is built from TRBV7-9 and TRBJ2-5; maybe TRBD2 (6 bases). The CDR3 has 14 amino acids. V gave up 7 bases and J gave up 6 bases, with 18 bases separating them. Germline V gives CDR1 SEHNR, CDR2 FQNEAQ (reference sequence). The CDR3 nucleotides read TGTGCCAGCAACTTTTGGGACTCCGGCCAGACCCAGTACTTC. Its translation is CASNFWDSGQTQYF.